What follows describes a single TCR beta chain. Germline V lookup: CDR1 PRHDT, CDR2 FYEKMQ (reference sequence). V shed 5 bases, J shed 0 bases, and the junction held 9 bases outside the gene matches. The CDR3 length is 17 residues. These data are taken from a study of T cell responses to AZD1222 COVID-19 vaccine. The data were produced by immunoSEQ multiplex PCR, yet TCRdb's version contains in-frame clones alone and is incomplete. The sample shows roughly 91,000 clones, around 90% of them seen only once. The receptor was isolated from an adult in good health. The sequencing used peripheral blood, collected on day 0 of AZD1222 vaccination. J is TRBJ1-3 and V is TRBV13; 8 nucleotides align to TRBD1. CDR3 region: CASSAGTGPISGNTIYF. The CDR3 nucleotides read TGTGCCAGCAGCGCCGGGACAGGACCCATCTCTGGAAACACCATATATTTT.